Shown below are 12 T cell receptor beta chains from a single sample sequenced in a study of blood T cell repertoires in COVID-19. TCRdb's copy holds only in-frame clones and misses some; the assay was immunoSEQ multiplex PCR. This table holds around 140,000 clones, about 83% found once. Sequences were obtained from peripheral blood. The receptor source for this set is a woman between 45 and 65 years old with active or convalescent COVID-19.

The rearrangement joins TRBV5-1 to TRBJ2-3, with 12 nucleotides matching TRBD2. Trimming cost V 6 bases and J 1 base; bases outside gene matches: 12. Germline CDR1 reads SGHRS; CDR2 reads YFSETQ. This CDR3 is 18 amino acids long. The CDR3 loop is CASTPGTSGRYRTDTQYF. CDR3 nucleotides: TGCGCCAGCACCCCCGGGACTAGCGGGCGTTACCGCACAGATACGCAGTATTTT. Variable domain in full (rest from reference TRBV5-1 and TRBJ2-3): KAGVTQTPRYLIKTRGQQVTLSCSPISGHRSVSWYQQTPGQGLQFLFEYFSETQRNKGNFPGRFSGRQFSNSRSEMNVSTLELGDSALYLCASTPGTSGRYRTDTQYFGPGTRLTVL.

This rearrangement joins TRBV30 to TRBJ1-2; tentatively, D is TRBD1 (6 bases). This CDR3 has 17 residues. V dropped 2 bases and J dropped 8 bases, with 27 bases sitting between them. Germline CDR1 is GTSNPN and CDR2 is SVGIG (reference sequence). The CDR3 here is CAWSTTGFGWGNWGYTF. The CDR3 region has the DNA TGTGCCTGGAGTACCACAGGGTTTGGATGGGGTAATTGGGGCTACACCTTC.

The chain carries TRBV4-2 and TRBJ1-2, with 7 bases identical to TRBD1. V shed 4 bases and J 2 bases; nucleotides not matched to a gene: 7. Germline CDR1 and CDR2: LGHNA and YNFKEQ. This CDR3 contains 15 residues. CDR3 DNA: TGTGCCAGCAGCCCGGAACAGGGGCAAAACTATGGCTACACCTTC. The encoded protein is CASSPEQGQNYGYTF.

The genes are TRBV29-1 and TRBJ2-1; 13 bases line up with TRBD2. Germline assignment: CDR1 SQVTM and CDR2 ANQGSEA. CDR3 length: 14 amino acids. V shed 5 bases and J 9 bases; nucleotides not matched to a gene: 7. The CDR3 DNA reads TGCAGCGTTCGGACTAGCGGGAGAGGTGGTGAGCAGTTCTTC. Its translation is CSVRTSGRGGEQFF.

The V gene is TRBV19, the J gene TRBJ2-5; D perhaps matches TRBD1 (5 bases). The germline V gene has CDR1 LNHDA and CDR2 SQIVND (reference sequence). With 1 base removed from V and 7 bases from J, the gap between germline ends came to 22 bases. The CDR3 runs to 17 residues. Here the CDR3 DNA reads TGTGCCAGTAGTATAGTGATCGGCCAGGGTGGATCGGGGACCCAGTACTTC. It codes for CASSIVIGQGGSGTQYF.

The chain recombines TRBV28 with TRBJ2-2; possible D gene TRBD1, 5 bases. Germline values: CDR1 MDHEN, CDR2 SYDVKM. CDR3 size: 17 residues. The V and J ends lost 4 bases and 4 bases respectively, with 19 bases between them. CDR3 DNA: TGTGCCAGCAGTTACCCCGCGCAGGGATTTGGCACCGGGGAGCTGTTTTTT. It encodes CASSYPAQGFGTGELFF.

This clone was found once. The chain is built from TRBV7-2 and TRBJ1-5; D possibly corresponds to TRBD1 (6 bases). V was trimmed by 2 bases and J by 5 bases, leaving 10 bases between them. The CDR3 extends over 14 amino acids. Looked up from germline, CDR1 is SGHTA and CDR2 is FQGNSA. The CDR3 region has the DNA TGTGCCAGCAGCTTACGGGCAGGGGATCAGCCCCAGCATTTT. It is translated as CASSLRAGDQPQHF.

The chain joins TRBV28 to TRBJ1-1; TRBD1 might be the D (5 bases). Germline V gene lookup returns CDR1 MDHEN and CDR2 SYDVKM. V gave up 6 bases and J gave up 6 bases, with 23 bases separating them. The CDR3 runs to 16 residues. CDR3 in DNA: TGTGCCAGCAGCCCGGGGGGGGAGGGTCTTTGGTCTGAAGCTTTCTTT. Translating gives CASSPGGEGLWSEAFF. The full variable domain, in which reference TRBV28 and TRBJ1-1 provide the parts outside the CDR3, is DVKVTQSSRYLVKRTGEKVFLECVQDMDHENMFWYRQDPGLGLRLIYFSYDVKMKEKGDIPEGYSVSREKKERFSLILESASTNQTSMYLCASSPGGEGLWSEAFFGQGTRLTVV.

The rearrangement links TRBV7-3 to TRBJ2-7; 9 bases fit TRBD1. Trimming removed 5 bases from V and 1 base from J; junction bases left unmatched: 3. This CDR3 is 14 amino acids long. The germline gives CDR1 SGHTA, CDR2 FQGTGA. CDR3 protein: CASSVGQGSYEQYF. The CDR3 bases are TGTGCCAGCAGCGTGGGACAGGGTTCCTACGAGCAGTACTTC.

The CDR3 coding sequence is TGTGCCAGCAGCGTCAGTGGGGTAGTGGGGCTCCAGCAGTTCTTC. This codes for CASSVSGVVGLQQFF. The chain links TRBV9 to TRBJ2-1, with a weak D call TRBD1 (5 bases). The CDR3 covers 15 residues. Trimming removed 2 bases at V and 11 bases at J, with 20 bases between. The V gene's germline CDR1 is SGDLS and CDR2 YYNGEE.

This chain connects TRBV5-1 to TRBJ2-1, with 11 bases matching TRBD2. CDR1 SGHRS and CDR2 YFSETQ come from the germline V gene. The V and J ends lost 6 bases and 4 bases, in that order; junction bases with no gene match: 6. The CDR3 length is 15 residues. The CDR3 loop reads CASTPGLAEYNEQFF. The DNA for the CDR3 is TGCGCCAGCACCCCGGGACTAGCGGAATACAATGAGCAGTTCTTC.

The gene calls are TRBV4-2 and TRBJ2-4; 7 bases line up with TRBD2. V lost 1 base to trimming and J lost 6 bases; unmatched junction nucleotides: 9. This CDR3 has 16 residues. Germline CDR1 and CDR2: LGHNA and YNFKEQ. The CDR3 region has the DNA TGTGCCAGCAGCCAAGTGGCGGCGGGAGCGGGAAACATTCAGTACTTC. This translates into CASSQVAAGAGNIQYF.